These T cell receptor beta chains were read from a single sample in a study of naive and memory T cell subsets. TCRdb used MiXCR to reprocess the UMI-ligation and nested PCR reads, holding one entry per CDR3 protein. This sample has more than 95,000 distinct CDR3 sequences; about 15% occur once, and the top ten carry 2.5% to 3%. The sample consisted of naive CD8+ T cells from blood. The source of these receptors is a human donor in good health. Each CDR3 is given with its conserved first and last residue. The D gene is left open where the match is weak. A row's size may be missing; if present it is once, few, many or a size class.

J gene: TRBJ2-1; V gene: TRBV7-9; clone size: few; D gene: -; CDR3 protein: CASGSYLYNEQFF; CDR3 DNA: TGTGCCAGCGGGTCTTACCTATACAATGAGCAGTTCTTC
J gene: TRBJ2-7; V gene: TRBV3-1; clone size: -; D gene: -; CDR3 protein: CASSHPGVAYEQYF; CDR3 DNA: TGTGCCAGCAGCCACCCCGGGGTGGCCTACGAGCAGTACTTC
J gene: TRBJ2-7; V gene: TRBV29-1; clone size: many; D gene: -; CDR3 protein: CSVEEMGLSSYEQYF; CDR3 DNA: TGCAGCGTTGAAGAAATGGGCCTCTCTTCCTACGAGCAGTACTTC
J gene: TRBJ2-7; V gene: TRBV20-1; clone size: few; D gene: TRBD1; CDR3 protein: CSASGTGETYEQYF; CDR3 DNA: TGCAGTGCTAGCGGCACAGGGGAAACCTACGAGCAGTACTTC
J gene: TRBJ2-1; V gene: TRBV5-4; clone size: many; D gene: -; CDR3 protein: CASSLEGSYNEQFF; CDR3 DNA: TGTGCCAGCAGCTTGGAAGGCTCCTACAATGAGCAGTTCTTC
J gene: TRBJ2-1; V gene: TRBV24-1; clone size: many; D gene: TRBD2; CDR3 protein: CATSDAGTRDMNEQFF; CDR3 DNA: TGTGCCACCAGTGATGCCGGGACTAGGGATATGAATGAGCAGTTCTTC
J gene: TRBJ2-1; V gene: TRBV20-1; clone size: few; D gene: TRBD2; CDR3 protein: CSAAGLVLYNEQFF; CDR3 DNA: TGCAGTGCTGCCGGACTAGTTCTCTACAATGAGCAGTTCTTC
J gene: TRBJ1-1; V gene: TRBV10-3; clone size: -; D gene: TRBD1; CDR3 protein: CAISEEQGLVNTEAFF; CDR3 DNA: TGTGCCATCAGTGAAGAACAGGGGTTAGTCAACACTGAAGCTTTCTTT
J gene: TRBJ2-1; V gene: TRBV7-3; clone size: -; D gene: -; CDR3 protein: CASSLELNNEQFF; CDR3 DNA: TGTGCCAGCAGCTTGGAGCTAAACAATGAGCAGTTCTTC
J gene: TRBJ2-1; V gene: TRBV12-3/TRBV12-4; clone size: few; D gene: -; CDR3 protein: CASRPATSNEQFF; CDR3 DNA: TGTGCCAGCAGACCCGCTACTAGCAATGAGCAGTTCTTC
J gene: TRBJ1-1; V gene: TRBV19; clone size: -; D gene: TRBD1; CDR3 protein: CASSSQGSGTEAFF; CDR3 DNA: TGTGCCAGTAGTTCACAGGGGAGCGGCACTGAAGCTTTCTTT
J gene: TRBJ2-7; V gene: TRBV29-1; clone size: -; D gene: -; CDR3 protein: CSVEVGATTGSYEQYF; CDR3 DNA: TGCAGCGTTGAAGTCGGGGCGACGACGGGATCCTACGAGCAGTACTTC
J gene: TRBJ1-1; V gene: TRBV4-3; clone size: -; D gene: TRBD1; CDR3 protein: CASSQDWGFGRGMNTEAFF; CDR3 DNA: TGCGCCAGCAGCCAAGATTGGGGATTTGGCAGGGGGATGAACACTGAAGCTTTCTTT
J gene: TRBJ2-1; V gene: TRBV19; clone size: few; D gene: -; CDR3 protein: CATKQASDYNEQFF; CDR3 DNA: TGTGCCACCAAGCAGGCTAGCGACTACAATGAGCAGTTCTTC
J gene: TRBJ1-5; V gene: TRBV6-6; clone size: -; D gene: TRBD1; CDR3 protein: CASSSGQGYSNQPQHF; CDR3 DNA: TGTGCCAGCAGTTCCGGACAGGGGTATAGCAATCAGCCCCAGCATTTT
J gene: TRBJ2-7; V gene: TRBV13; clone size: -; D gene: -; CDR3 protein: CASSFWTKTYEQYF; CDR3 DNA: TGTGCCAGCAGCTTCTGGACTAAAACATACGAGCAGTACTTC
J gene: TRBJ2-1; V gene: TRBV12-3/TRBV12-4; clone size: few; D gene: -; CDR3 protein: CASSPTGLGEQFF; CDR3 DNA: TGTGCCAGCAGTCCCACCGGACTCGGTGAGCAGTTCTTC
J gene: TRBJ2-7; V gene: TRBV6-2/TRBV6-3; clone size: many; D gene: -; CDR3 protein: CASGHQASSYEQYF; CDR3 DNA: TGTGCCAGCGGACACCAGGCGAGCTCCTACGAGCAGTACTTC
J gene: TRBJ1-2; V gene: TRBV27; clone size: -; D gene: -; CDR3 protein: CASRLSAYQANYGYTF; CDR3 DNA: TGTGCCAGCAGATTATCCGCTTATCAGGCTAACTATGGCTACACCTTC
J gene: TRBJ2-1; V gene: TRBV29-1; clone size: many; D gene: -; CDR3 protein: CSVEKAYDEQFF; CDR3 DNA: TGCAGCGTTGAGAAGGCCTATGATGAGCAGTTCTTC
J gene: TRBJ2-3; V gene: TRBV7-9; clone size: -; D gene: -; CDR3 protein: CASGEGVRGADTQYF; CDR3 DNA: TGTGCCAGCGGTGAAGGGGTCCGCGGGGCAGATACGCAGTATTTT
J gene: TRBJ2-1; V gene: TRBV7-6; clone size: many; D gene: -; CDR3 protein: CASSSTVVGDNEQFF; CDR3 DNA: TGTGCCAGCAGCTCTACAGTTGTGGGGGACAATGAGCAGTTCTTC
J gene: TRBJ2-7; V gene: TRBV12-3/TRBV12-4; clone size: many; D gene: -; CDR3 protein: CASSLSEVILEQYF; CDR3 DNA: TGTGCCAGCAGTTTATCAGAGGTAATCCTCGAGCAGTACTTC
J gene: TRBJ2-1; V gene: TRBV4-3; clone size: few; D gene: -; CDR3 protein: CASSQEGEAPGYNEQFF; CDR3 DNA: TGCGCCAGCAGCCAAGAGGGGGAAGCGCCCGGGTACAATGAGCAGTTCTTC
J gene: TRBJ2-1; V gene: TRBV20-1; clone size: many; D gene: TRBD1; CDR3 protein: CSASGLATGDSSEQFF; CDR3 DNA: TGCAGTGCTAGTGGGTTGGCGACAGGGGATTCGAGTGAGCAGTTCTTC
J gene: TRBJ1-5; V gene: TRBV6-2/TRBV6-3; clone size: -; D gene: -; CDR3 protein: CVSSEVGAGNQPQHF; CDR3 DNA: TGTGTCAGCAGTGAAGTTGGGGCGGGCAATCAGCCCCAGCATTTT
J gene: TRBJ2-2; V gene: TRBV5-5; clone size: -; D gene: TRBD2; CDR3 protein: CASSSGLAGAGELFF; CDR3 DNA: TGTGCCAGCAGCTCAGGACTAGCGGGAGCCGGGGAGCTGTTTTTT
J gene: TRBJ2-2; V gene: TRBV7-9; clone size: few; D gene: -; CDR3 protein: CASSWSDGELFF; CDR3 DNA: TGTGCCAGCAGCTGGTCCGACGGGGAGCTGTTTTTT
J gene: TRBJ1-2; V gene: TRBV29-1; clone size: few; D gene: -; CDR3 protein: CSVAGFYGYTF; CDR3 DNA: TGCAGCGTGGCAGGGTTCTATGGCTACACCTTC
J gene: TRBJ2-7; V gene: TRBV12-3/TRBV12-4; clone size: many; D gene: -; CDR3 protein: CASRGAVSSYEQYF; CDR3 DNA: TGTGCCAGCAGAGGGGCGGTGAGCTCCTACGAGCAGTACTTC
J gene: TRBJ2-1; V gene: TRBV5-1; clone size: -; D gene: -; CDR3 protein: CASSGGTMSKDGPNEQFF; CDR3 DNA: TGCGCCAGCAGCGGAGGGACAATGAGCAAGGATGGACCAAATGAGCAGTTCTTC
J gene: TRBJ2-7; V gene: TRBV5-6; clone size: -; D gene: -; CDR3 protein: CASSPIDLGASGGEQYF; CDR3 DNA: TGTGCCAGCAGCCCAATCGATTTGGGGGCCTCTGGGGGCGAGCAGTACTTC
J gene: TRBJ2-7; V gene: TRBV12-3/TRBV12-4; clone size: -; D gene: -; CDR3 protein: CASSLSHEQYF; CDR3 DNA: TGTGCCAGCAGTTTATCCCACGAGCAGTACTTC
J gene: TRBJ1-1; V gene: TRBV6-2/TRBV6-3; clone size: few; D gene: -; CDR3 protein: CASSAAPRAEAFF; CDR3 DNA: TGTGCCAGCAGTGCTGCTCCCAGGGCTGAAGCTTTCTTT